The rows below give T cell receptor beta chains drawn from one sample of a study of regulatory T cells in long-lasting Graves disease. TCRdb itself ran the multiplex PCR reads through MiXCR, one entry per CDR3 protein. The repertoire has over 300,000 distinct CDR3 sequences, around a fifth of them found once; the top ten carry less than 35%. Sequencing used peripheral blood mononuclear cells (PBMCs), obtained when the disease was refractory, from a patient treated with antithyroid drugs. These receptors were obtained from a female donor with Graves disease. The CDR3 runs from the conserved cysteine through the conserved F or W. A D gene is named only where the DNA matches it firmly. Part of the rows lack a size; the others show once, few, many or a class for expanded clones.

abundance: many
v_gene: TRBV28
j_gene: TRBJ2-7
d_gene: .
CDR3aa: CASGGQVEQYF
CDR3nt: TGTGCCAGCGGTGGTCAGGTCGAGCAGTACTTC

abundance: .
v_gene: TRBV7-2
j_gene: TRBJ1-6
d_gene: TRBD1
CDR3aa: CASGSGGANYNSPLHF
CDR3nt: TGTGCCAGCGGGTCAGGGGGCGCGAACTATAATTCACCCCTCCACTTT

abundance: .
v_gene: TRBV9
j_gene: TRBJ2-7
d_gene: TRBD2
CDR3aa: CASSTGAGGYEQYF
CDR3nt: TGTGCCAGCAGCACTGGAGCGGGAGGGTACGAGCAGTACTTC

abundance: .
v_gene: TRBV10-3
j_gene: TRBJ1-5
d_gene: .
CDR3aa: CAISELGGSNQPQHF
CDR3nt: TGTGCCATCAGTGAGTTGGGGGGTAGCAATCAGCCCCAGCATTTT

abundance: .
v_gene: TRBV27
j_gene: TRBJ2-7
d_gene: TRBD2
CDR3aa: CASGPGTSGTWSYEQYF
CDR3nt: TGTGCCAGCGGACCCGGGACTAGCGGGACGTGGTCCTACGAGCAGTACTTC

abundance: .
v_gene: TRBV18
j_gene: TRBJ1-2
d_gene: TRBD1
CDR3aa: CASSLDRASNYGYTF
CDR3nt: TGTGCCAGCTCACTGGACAGGGCGTCAAACTATGGCTACACCTTC

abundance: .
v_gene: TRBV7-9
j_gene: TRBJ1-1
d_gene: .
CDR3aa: CASSLVRDNTEAFF
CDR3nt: TGTGCCAGCAGCTTAGTGCGGGATAACACTGAAGCTTTCTTT

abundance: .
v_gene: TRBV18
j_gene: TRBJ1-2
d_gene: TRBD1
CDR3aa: CASSPPTGKRSDYGYTF
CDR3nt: TGTGCCAGCTCACCACCGACAGGGAAGCGGTCGGACTATGGCTACACCTTC

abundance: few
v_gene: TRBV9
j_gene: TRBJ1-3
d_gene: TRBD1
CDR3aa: CASSETGGSGNTIYF
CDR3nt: TGTGCCAGCAGCGAGACAGGGGGCTCTGGAAACACCATATATTTT

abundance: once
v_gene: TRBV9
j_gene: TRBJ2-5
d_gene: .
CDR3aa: CASSRNLGGRETQYF
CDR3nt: TGTGCCAGCAGCCGTAATCTCGGGGGCCGGGAGACCCAGTACTTC

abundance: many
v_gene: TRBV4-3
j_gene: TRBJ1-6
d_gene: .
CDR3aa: CASSRTGNSPLHF
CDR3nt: TGCGCCAGCAGCCGAACAGGGAATTCACCCCTCCACTTT

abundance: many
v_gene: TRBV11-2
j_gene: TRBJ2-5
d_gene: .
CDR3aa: CASSSSGVGETQYF
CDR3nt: TGTGCCAGCAGCTCGTCGGGAGTCGGGGAGACCCAGTACTTC

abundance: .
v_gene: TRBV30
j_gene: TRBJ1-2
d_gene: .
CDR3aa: CAWSWGAYGYTF
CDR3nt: TGTGCCTGGAGCTGGGGGGCGTATGGCTACACCTTC

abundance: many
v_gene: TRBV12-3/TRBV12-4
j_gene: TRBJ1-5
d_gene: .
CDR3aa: CASKPQASNQPQHF
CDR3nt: TGTGCCAGCAAACCCCAGGCGAGCAATCAGCCCCAGCATTTT

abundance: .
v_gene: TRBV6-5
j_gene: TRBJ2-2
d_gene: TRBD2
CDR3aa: CASSYGAGGTGELFF
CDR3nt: TGTGCCAGCAGTTATGGAGCGGGAGGTACCGGGGAGCTGTTTTTT

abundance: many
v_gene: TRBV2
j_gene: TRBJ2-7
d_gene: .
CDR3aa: CASSPETGTTYEQYF
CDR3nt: TGTGCCAGCAGCCCTGAGACCGGGACCACTTACGAGCAGTACTTC

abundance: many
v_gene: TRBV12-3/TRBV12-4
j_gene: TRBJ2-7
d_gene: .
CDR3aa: CASSFEGEPYEQYF
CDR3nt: TGTGCCAGCAGTTTCGAAGGGGAGCCCTACGAGCAGTACTTC

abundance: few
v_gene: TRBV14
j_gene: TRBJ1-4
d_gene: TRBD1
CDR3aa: CASSPRTGLEKLFF
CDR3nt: TGTGCCAGCAGCCCACGGACAGGGCTCGAAAAACTGTTTTTT

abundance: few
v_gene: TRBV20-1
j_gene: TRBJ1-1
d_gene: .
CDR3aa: CSARGLNTEAFF
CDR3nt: TGCAGTGCTAGAGGGTTGAACACTGAAGCTTTCTTT

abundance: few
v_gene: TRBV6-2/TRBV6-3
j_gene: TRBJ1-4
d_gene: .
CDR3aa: CASSRRVISEKLFF
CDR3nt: TGTGCCAGCAGTCGTAGAGTAATCAGTGAAAAACTGTTTTTT

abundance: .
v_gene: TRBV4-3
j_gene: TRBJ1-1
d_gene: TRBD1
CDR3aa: CASSQDPGQGRTEAFF
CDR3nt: TGCGCCAGCAGCCAAGATCCGGGACAGGGGCGCACTGAAGCTTTCTTT

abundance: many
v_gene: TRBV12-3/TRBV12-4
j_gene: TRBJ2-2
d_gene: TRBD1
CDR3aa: CASRPGTDNTGELFF
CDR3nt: TGTGCCAGCAGACCCGGGACAGACAACACCGGGGAGCTGTTTTTT

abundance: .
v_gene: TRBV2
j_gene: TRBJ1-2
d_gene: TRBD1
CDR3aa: CASSGTGRGEGYTF
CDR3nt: TGTGCCAGCAGCGGGACAGGGAGGGGAGAGGGCTACACCTTC

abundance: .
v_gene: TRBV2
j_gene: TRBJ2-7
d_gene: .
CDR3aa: CASSVGAPEQYF
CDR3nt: TGTGCCAGCAGTGTAGGGGCCCCCGAGCAGTACTTC

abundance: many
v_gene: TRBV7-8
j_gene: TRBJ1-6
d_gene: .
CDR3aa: CASSLDLDGSPLHF
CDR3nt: TGTGCCAGCAGCTTAGATTTAGATGGGTCACCCCTCCACTTT

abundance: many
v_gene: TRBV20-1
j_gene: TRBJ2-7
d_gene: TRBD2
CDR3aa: CSATTRLAVYSEQYF
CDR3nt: TGCAGTGCCACGACGAGGCTAGCGGTTTATAGCGAGCAGTACTTC

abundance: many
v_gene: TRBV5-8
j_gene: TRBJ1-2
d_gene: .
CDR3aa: CASSLRGASGYTF
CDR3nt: TGTGCCAGCAGCTTACGAGGGGCCTCTGGCTACACCTTC